This T cell receptor (beta chain) was recorded in a study of cytomegalovirus exposure and HLA in healthy donors. General study findings and limits: Analysis was carried out at a later point, and it linked a missense DCLRE1C variant to TCR beta V- and J-gene trimming. Links to common viral pathogens appeared, in a later analysis, for several of the most significant clusters. For cytomegalovirus status, the classifier reportedly gave diagnoses with high specificity and sensitivity. As was reported, the HLA-A and HLA-B alleles of most subjects were accurately predicted from TCR beta sequences.

As regards this clone: Its specificity is not known.

Both 60 Vbeta primers and 13 Jbeta primers went into the PCR. TCRdb keeps only in-frame clones here, not all; method: immunoSEQ multiplex PCR. This table holds some 160,000 clones, roughly 80% found once. The sequencing input was PBMCs. The TCR comes from a male donor in good health and CMV-seronegative.

For the CDR3, the DNA is TGTGCCAGCCGGGCGGGGAGCTCCTATAATTCACCCCTCCACTTT. Amino acid sequence: CASRAGSSYNSPLHF. The chain uses TRBV2 and TRBJ1-6, with D uncertain. Germline V CDR1 and CDR2: SNHLY, FYNNEI. There are 15 residues in the CDR3. V lost 8 bases and J lost 0, with 11 bases in between.